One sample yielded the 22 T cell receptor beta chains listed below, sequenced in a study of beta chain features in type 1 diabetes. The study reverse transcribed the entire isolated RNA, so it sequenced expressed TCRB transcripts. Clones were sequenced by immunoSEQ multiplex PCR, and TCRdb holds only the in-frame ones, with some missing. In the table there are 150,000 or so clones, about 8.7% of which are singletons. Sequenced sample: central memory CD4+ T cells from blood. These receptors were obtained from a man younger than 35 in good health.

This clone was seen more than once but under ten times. This chain's CDR3 is CASSLPGGGYGYTF. The CDR3 nucleotides read TGTGCCAGCAGCTTACCAGGGGGTGGCTATGGCTACACCTTC. The V and J genes are TRBV7-8 and TRBJ1-2; 7 bases are a match to TRBD1. Germline CDR1 and CDR2: SGHVS and FQNEAQ. The junction had 4 bases not matched to a gene; V was cut back by 2 bases and J by 4 bases. The CDR3 length is 14 residues.

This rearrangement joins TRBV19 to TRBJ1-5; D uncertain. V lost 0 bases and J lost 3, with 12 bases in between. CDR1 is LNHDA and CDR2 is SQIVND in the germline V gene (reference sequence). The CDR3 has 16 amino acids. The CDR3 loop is CASSIDQAGLNQPQHF. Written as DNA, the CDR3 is TGTGCCAGTAGTATAGATCAGGCAGGACTCAATCAGCCCCAGCATTTT.

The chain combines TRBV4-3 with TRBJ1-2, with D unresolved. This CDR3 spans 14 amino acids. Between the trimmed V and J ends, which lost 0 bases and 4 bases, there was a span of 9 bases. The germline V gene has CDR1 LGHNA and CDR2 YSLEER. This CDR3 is CASSQEGGTYGYTF. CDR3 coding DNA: TGCGCCAGCAGCCAAGAAGGCGGAACCTATGGCTACACCTTC.

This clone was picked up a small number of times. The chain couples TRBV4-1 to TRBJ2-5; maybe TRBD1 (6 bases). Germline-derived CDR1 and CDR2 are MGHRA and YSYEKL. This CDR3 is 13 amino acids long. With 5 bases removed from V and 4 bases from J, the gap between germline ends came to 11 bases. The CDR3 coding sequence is TGCGCCAGCAGCAGGTTACAGGGAGAGACCCAGTACTTC. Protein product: CASSRLQGETQYF.

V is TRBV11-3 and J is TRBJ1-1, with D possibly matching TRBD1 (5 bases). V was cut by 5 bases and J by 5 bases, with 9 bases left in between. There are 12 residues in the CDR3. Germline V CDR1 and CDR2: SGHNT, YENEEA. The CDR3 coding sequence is TGTGCCAGCAGCCGAAGGGGAACTGAAGCTTTCTTT. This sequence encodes CASSRRGTEAFF.

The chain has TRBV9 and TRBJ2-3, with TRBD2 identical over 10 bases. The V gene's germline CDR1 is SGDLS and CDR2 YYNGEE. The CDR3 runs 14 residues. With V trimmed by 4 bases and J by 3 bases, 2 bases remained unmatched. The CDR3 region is CASSPAGGTDTQYF. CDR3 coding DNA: TGTGCCAGCAGCCCAGCGGGGGGGACAGATACGCAGTATTTT.

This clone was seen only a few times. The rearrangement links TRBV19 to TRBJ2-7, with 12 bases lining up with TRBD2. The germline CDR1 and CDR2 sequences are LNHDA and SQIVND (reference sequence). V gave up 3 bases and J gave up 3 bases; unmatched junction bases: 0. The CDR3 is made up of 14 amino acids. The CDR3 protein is CASSMGLAGYEQYF. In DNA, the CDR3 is TGTGCCAGTAGTATGGGACTAGCGGGCTACGAGCAGTACTTC.

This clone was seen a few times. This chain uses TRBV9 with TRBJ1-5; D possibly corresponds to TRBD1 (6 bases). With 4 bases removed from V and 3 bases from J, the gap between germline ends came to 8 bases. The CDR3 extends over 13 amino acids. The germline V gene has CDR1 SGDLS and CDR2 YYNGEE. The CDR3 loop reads CASSRDNNQPQHF. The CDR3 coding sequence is TGTGCCAGCAGCCGGGACAACAATCAGCCCCAGCATTTT.

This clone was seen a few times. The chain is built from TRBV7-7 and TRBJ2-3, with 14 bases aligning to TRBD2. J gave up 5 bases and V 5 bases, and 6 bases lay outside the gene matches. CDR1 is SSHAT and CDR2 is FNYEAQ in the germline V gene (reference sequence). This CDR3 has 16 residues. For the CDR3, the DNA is TGTGCCAGCAGCCCGGGACTAGCGGGGGCGGGAGATACGCAGTATTTT. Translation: CASSPGLAGAGDTQYF.

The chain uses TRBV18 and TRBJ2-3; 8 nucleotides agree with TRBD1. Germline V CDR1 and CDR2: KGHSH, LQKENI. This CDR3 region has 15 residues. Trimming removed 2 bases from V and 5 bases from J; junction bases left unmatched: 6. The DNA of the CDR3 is TGTGCCAGCTCACCAGTGGCAGGGGGCGAAGATACGCAGTATTTT. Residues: CASSPVAGGEDTQYF. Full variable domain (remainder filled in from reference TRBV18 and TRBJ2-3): NAGVMQNPRHLVRRRGQEARLRCSPMKGHSHVYWYRQLPEEGLKFMVYLQKENIIDESGMPKERFSAEFPKEGPSILRIQQVVRGDSAAYFCASSPVAGGEDTQYFGPGTRLTVL.

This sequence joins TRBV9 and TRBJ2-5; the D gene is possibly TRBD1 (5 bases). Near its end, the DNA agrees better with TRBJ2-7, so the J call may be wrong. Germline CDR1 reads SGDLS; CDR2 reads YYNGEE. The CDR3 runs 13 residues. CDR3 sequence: CASSVVEGAEQYF. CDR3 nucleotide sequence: TGTGCCAGCAGCGTAGTAGAAGGGGCCGAGCAGTACTTC.

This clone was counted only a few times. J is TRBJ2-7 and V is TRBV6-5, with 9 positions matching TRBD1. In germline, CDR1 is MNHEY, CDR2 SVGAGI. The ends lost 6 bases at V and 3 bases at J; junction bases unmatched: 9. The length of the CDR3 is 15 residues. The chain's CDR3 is CASSQPGQGSYEQYF. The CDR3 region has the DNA TGTGCCAGCAGCCAACCGGGACAGGGAAGCTACGAGCAGTACTTC.

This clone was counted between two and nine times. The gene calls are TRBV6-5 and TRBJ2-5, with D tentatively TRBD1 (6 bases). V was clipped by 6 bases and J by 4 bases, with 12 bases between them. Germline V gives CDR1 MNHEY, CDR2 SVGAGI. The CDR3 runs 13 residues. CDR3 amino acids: CASSLGQSETQYF. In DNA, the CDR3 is TGTGCCAGCAGCCTTGGACAGTCAGAGACCCAGTACTTC.

This CDR3 reads CASSESGGAGITGELFF. CDR3 nucleotides: TGTGCCAGCAGTGAATCGGGGGGCGCGGGTATCACCGGGGAGCTGTTTTTT. The rearrangement links TRBV25-1 to TRBJ2-2, with D perhaps matching TRBD2 (7 bases). The ends were cut back, 1 base at V and 4 bases at J, with 16 bases in the middle. CDR1 MGHDK and CDR2 SYGVNS come from the germline V gene. The CDR3 is made up of 17 amino acids.

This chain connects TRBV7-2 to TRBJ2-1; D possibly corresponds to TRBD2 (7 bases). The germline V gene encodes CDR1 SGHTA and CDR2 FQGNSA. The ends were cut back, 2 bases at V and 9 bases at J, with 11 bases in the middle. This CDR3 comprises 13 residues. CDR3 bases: TGTGCCAGCAGCTTACTCGGGGGGCGTGAGCAGTTCTTC. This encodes CASSLLGGREQFF.

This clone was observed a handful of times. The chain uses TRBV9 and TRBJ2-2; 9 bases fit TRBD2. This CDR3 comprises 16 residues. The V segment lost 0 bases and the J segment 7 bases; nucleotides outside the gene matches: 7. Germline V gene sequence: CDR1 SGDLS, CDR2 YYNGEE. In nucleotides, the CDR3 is TGTGCCAGCAGCGTAGGCCAGCGGGGGGAAGACGGGGAGCTGTTTTTT. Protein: CASSVGQRGEDGELFF.

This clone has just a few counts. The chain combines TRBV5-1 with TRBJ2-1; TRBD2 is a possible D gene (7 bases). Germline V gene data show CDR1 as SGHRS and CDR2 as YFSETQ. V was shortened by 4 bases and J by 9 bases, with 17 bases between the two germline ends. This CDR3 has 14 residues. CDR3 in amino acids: CASSPVGGAFEQFF. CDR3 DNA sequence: TGCGCCAGCAGCCCCGTAGGGGGGGCGTTTGAGCAGTTCTTC. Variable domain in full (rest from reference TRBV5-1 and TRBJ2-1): KAGVTQTPRYLIKTRGQQVTLSCSPISGHRSVSWYQQTPGQGLQFLFEYFSETQRNKGNFPGRFSGRQFSNSRSEMNVSTLELGDSALYLCASSPVGGAFEQFFGPGTRLTVL.

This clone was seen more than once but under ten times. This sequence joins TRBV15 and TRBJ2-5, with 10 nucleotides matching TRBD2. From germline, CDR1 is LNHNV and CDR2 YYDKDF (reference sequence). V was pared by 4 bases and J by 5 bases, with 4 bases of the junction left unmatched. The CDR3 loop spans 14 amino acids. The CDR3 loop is CATSTLAGRETQYF. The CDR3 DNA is TGTGCCACCAGCACACTAGCGGGGAGGGAGACCCAGTACTTC. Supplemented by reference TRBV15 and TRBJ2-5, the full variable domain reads DAMVIQNPRYQVTQFGKPVTLSCSQTLNHNVMYWYQQKSSQAPKLLFHYYDKDFNNEADTPDNFQSRRPNTSFCFLDIRSPGLGDTAMYLCATSTLAGRETQYFGPGTRLLVL.

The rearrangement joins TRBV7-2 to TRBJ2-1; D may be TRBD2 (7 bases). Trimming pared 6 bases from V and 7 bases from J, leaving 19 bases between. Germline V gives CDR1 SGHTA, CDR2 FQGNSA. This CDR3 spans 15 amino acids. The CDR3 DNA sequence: TGTGCCAGCAGAGGGAGGGGGGGTGATTTAAATGAGCAGTTCTTC. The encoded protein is CASRGRGGDLNEQFF.

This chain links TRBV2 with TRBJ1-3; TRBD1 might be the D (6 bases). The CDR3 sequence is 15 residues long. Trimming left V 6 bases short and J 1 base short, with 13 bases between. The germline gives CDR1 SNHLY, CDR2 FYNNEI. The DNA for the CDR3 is TGTGCCAGCAGGGCTGACGGACAGTCTGGAAACACCATATATTTT. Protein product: CASRADGQSGNTIYF.

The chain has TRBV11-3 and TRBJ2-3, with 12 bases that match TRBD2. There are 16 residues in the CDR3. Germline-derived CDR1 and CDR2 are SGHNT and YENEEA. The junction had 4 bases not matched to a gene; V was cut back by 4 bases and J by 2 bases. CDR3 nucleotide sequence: TGTGCCAGCAGCTCACGACTAGCGGGGGACACAGATACGCAGTATTTT. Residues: CASSSRLAGDTDTQYF.

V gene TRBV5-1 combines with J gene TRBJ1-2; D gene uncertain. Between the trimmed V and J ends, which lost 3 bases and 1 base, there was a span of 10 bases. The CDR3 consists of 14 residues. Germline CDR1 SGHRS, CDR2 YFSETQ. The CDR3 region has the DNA TGCGCCAGCAGCTCTACTGGACTTAACTATGGCTACACCTTC. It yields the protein CASSSTGLNYGYTF.